This entry features one T cell receptor (beta chain) sequence. The antigen this receptor binds is unknown. A commercial ELISA kit detecting HCMV-specific IgG in serum was used to determine HCMV serostatus. Ficoll density gradient centrifugation was used to isolate peripheral blood mononuclear cells from blood. Data came from an Illumina HiSeq 2000. TCR beta cDNA libraries were prepared using 5'RACE template switching, which introduced a universal primer site and unique molecular identifiers. Synthesis of cDNA was primed from the TCR beta constant segment and was followed by two consecutive PCR amplification steps. Per the original workflow: MIGEC was used to demultiplex reads and group reads by UMI, and MiTCR was used to assemble and quantify clonotypes. Only TCR cDNA sequences supported by at least two reads were kept to exclude erroneous sequences. The tcR package was used for downstream repertoire analysis, with clonotypes matched between fractions based on CDR3 nucleotide sequence plus V segment. VDJmatch was used to annotate antigen specificity against VDJdb, with one amino acid substitution in CDR3 allowed. TCRdb reanalyzed the reads, keeping one entry per CDR3 protein sequence and omitting DNA. TCRdb's processing, not the study's, gives the V and J calls here. The record for this sample contains roughly 150,000 distinct CDR3 sequences. Approximately 17% of the sample comes from the top ten.

These data originate in a study of T cells expressing NK-cell markers (TCRdb year 2020). At the level of the whole study: Three sorted T-cell subsets (CD3+CD56+NKG2C+, CD3+CD56+NKG2C- and CD3+CD56-NKG2C+) from fewer than 10 donors had their TCR beta-chain repertoires profiled. Libraries were sequenced as 2 x 150 bp reads on Illumina HiSeq 2000/2500, MiSeq or NextSeq. Of the eight sequenced donors, seven were found to be HCMV-seropositive and one was found to be HCMV-seronegative. Randomly selected healthy volunteers, three men and five women, were used as the eight sequenced donors. Results and caveats for the whole study, not just this receptor: Whether the expanded NKG2C-expressing T cell clones were specific for HCMV antigens was left unclear. In six donors, the dominant CD3+CD56+NKG2C+ clonotypes were found to rank among the top 10 CD8+ clonotypes and to make up 1.0-7.0% of CD8+ T cells. Those dominant clonotypes were again the most abundant among CD3+CD56-NKG2C+ cells in a handful of donors, at roughly 28.3-60.1%.

Looking up the germline V gene yields CDR1 MNHNS and CDR2 SASEGT. Counted from cysteine to phenylalanine, this CDR3 has 14 amino acids. No DNA accompanies this entry. Sequences were obtained from blood T cells: a sorted CD56 or NKG2C T cell subset, CD4+ or CD8+ T cells, or bulk PBMC T cells (not recorded which). The chain is encoded by TRBV6-1 joined to TRBJ1-1; TCRdb designates TRBD1, a call that cannot be tested without DNA. The TCR comes from a woman aged 18-69 years in good health. The CDR3 sequence is CASSRQGEGTEAFF.